This T cell receptor (beta chain) was identified during a study of shared clonotypes between healthy human individuals. Whole-study findings and limits: Memory subsets generally showed lower estimated richness than naive subsets. Non-shared clonotypes showed lower generation probabilities than clonotypes common to all four donors.

V lost 3 bases and J lost 0, with 9 bases in between. CDR1 is MGHDK and CDR2 is SYGVNS in the germline V gene. CDR3 length equals 16 residues. Details on this clone: Its target is not known.

TCRdb's table, derived via immunoSEQ multiplex PCR, lists solely in-frame clones and lacks some. The profile covers more than 2 million clones, with 95% appearing a single time and 0.1% to 0.15% taken by the ten largest. This chain joins TRBV25-1 and TRBJ2-6, with no clear D. The receptor comes from a man between 18 and 35 years old in good health. Sequenced: naive CD4+ T cells sorted from blood. As for subset: CD45RA+ positively selected. Here the CDR3 DNA reads TGTGCCAGCAGTGACCAGTTCGTCTCTGGGGCCAACGTCCTGACTTTC. Translating it yields CASSDQFVSGANVLTF. Looking up the rest from reference TRBV25-1 and TRBJ2-6 gives the full variable domain: EADIYQTPRYLVIGTGKKITLECSQTMGHDKMYWYQQDPGMELHLIHYSYGVNSTEKGDLSSESTVSRIRTEHFPLTLESARPSHTSQYLCASSDQFVSGANVLTFGAGSRLTVL.